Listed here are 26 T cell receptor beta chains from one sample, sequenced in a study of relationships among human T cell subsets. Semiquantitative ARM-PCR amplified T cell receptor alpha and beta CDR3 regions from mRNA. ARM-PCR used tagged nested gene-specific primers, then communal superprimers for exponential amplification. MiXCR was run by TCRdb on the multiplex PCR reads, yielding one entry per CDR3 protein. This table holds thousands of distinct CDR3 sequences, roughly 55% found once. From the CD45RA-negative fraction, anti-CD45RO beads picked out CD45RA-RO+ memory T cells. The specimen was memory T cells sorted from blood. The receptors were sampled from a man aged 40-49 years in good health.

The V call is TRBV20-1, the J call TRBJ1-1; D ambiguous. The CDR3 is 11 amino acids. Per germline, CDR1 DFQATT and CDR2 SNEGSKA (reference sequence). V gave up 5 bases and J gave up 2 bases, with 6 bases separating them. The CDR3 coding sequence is TGCAGTGCTGGGAGTAACACTGAAGCTTTCTTT. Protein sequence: CSAGSNTEAFF.

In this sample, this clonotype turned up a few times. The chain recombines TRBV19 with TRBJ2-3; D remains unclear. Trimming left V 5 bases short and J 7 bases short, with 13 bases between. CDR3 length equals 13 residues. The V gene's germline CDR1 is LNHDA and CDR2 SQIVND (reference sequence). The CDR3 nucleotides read TGTGCCAGTAGTGAAGATGTTTTCAATACGCAGTATTTT. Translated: CASSEDVFNTQYF.

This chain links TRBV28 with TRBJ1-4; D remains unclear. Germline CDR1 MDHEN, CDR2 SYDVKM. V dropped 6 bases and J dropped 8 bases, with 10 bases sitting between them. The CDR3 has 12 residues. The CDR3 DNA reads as TGTGCCAGCAGCCAATCGATGGAAAAACTGTTTTTT. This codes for CASSQSMEKLFF.

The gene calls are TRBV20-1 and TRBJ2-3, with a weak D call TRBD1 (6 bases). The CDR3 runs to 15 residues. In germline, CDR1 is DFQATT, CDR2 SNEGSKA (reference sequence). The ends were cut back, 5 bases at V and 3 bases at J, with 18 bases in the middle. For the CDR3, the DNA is TGCAGTGCTGTGGGGGCCAGGGTTAAAACAGATACGCAGTATTTT. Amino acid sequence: CSAVGARVKTDTQYF.

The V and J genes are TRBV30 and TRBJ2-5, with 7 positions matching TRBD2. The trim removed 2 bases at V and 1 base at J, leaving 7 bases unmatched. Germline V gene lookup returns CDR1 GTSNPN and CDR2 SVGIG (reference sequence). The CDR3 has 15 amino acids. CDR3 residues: CAWSLTSATQETQYF. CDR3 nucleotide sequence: TGTGCCTGGAGTCTCACTAGCGCGACCCAAGAGACCCAGTACTTC.

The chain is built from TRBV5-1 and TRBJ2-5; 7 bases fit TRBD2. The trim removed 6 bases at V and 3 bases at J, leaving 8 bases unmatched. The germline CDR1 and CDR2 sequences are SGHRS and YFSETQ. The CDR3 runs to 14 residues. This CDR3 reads CASKGIAGEETQYF. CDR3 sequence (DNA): TGCGCCAGCAAGGGGATAGCGGGTGAAGAGACCCAGTACTTC.

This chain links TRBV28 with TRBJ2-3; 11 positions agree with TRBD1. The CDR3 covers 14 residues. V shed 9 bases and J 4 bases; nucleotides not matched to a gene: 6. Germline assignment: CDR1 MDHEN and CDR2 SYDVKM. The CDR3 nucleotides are TGTGCCAGTCTGGGACAGGGGGGGGCAGATACGCAGTATTTT. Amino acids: CASLGQGGADTQYF.

CDR3: CSGTGTSGREDEQFF. The CDR3 DNA reads as TGCAGTGGCACCGGGACTAGCGGGAGGGAGGATGAGCAGTTCTTC. The V and J genes are TRBV20-1 and TRBJ2-1; 16 bases map to TRBD2. The CDR3 runs 15 residues. V was pared by 7 bases and J by 8 bases, with 8 bases of the junction left unmatched. In germline, CDR1 is DFQATT, CDR2 SNEGSKA (reference sequence).

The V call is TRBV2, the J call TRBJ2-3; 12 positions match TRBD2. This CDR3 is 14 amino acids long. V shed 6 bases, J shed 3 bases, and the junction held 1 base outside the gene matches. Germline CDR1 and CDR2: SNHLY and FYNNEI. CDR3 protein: CASRTSGGTDTQYF. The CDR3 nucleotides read TGTGCCAGCAGGACTAGCGGGGGAACAGATACGCAGTATTTT. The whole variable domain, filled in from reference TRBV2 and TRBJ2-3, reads EPEVTQTPSHQVTQMGQEVILRCVPISNHLYFYWYRQILGQKVEFLVSFYNNEISEKSEIFDDQFSVERPDGSNFTLKIRSTKLEDSAMYFCASRTSGGTDTQYFGPGTRLTVL.

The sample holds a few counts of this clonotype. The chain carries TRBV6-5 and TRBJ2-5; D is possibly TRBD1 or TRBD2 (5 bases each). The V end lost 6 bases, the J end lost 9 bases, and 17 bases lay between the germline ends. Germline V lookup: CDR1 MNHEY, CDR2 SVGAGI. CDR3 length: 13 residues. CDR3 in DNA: TGTGCCAGCAGGGGGCGGGCATCCATATCCCAGTACTTC. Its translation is CASRGRASISQYF.

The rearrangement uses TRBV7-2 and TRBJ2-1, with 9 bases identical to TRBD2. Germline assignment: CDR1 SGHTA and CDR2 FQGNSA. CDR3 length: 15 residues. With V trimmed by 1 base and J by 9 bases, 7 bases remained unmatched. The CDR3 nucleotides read TGTGCCAGCAGCTTAGGTGGGGCGGGAGGGGGTGAGCAGTTCTTC. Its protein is CASSLGGAGGGEQFF.

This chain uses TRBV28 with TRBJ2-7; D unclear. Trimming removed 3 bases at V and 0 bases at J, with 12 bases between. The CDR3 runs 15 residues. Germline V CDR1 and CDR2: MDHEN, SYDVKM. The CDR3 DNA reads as TGTGCCAGCAGTTTGGAAGCAATGAGCTCCTACGAGCAGTACTTC. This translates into CASSLEAMSSYEQYF.

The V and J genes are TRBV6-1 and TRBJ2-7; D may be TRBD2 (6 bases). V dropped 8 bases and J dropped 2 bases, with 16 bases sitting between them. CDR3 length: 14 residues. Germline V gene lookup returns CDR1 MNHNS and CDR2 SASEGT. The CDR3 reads CASHSGELTYEQYF. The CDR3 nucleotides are TGTGCCAGCCACTCGGGGGAGCTCACCTACGAGCAGTACTTC.

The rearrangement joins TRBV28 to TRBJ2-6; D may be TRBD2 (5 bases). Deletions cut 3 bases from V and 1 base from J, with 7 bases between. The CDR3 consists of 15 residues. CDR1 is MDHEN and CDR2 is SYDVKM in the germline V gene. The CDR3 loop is CASSFWRSGANVLTF. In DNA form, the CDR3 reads TGTGCCAGCAGTTTTTGGAGGTCTGGGGCCAACGTCCTGACTTTC.

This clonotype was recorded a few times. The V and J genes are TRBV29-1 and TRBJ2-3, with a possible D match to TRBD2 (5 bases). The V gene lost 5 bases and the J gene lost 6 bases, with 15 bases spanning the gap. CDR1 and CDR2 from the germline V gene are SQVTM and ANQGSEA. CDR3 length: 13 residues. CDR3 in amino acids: CSVLLRWEDTQYF. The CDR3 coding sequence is TGCAGCGTTTTACTACGGTGGGAGGATACGCAGTATTTT.

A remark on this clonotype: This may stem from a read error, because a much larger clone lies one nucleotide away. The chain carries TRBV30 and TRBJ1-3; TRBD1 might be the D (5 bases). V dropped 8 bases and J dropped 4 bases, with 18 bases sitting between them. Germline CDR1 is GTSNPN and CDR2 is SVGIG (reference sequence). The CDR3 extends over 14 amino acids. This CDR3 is CARTLGGSGNTIYF. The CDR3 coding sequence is TGTGCCCGGACCCTCGGGGGATCCGGAAACACCATATATTTT.

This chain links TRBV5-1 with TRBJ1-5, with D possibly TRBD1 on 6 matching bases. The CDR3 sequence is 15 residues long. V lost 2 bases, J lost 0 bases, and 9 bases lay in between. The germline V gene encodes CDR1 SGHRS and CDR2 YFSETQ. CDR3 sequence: CASSFGTNSNQPQHF. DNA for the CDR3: TGCGCCAGCAGCTTCGGGACAAATAGCAATCAGCCCCAGCATTTT.

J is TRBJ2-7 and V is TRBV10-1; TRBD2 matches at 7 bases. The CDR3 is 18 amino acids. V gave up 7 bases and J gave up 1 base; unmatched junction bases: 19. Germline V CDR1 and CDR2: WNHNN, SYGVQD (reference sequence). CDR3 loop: CASKRRPLTSSFSYEQYF. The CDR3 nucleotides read TGCGCCAGCAAGCGAAGGCCCTTGACTAGCAGCTTTTCCTACGAGCAGTACTTC.

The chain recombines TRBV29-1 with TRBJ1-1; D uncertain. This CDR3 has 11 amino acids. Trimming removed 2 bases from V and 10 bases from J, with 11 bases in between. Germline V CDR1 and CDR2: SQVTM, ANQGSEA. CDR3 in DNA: TGCAGCGTTGAAAACACGGGTGGAGCTTTCTTT. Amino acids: CSVENTGGAFF.

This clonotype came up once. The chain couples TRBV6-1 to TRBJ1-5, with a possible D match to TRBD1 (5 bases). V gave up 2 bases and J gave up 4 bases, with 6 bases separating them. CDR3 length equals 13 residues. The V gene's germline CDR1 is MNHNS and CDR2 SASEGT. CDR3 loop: CASSEYRNQPQHF. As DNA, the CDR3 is TGTGCCAGCAGTGAATACAGGAATCAGCCCCAGCATTTT.

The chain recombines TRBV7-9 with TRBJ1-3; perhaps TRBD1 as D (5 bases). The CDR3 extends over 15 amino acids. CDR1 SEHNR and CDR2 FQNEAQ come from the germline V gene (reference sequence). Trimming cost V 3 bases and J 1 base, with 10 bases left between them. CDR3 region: CASSFDRQSGNTIYF. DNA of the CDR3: TGTGCCAGCAGCTTCGACAGACAATCTGGAAACACCATATATTTT.

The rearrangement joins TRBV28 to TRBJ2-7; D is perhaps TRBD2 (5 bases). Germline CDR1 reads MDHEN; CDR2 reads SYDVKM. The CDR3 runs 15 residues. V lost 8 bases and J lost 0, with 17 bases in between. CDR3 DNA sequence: TGTGCCAGCGGCCCCGGGATCCTTAGCTCCTACGAGCAGTACTTC. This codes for CASGPGILSSYEQYF.

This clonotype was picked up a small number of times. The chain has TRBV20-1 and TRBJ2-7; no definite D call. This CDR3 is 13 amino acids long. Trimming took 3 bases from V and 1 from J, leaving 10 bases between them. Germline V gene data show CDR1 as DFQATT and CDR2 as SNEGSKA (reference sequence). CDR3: CSARDDWSYEQYF. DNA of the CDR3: TGCAGTGCTAGGGATGACTGGTCCTACGAGCAGTACTTC.

This CDR3 is CASSLTTRGELFF. The DNA of the CDR3 is TGTGCCAGCAGCTTAACGACCCGCGGGGAGCTGTTTTTT. The V call is TRBV7-3, the J call TRBJ2-2; the D is unclear. Germline V gene data show CDR1 as SGHTA and CDR2 as FQGTGA. Trimming left V 0 bases short and J 7 bases short, with 6 bases between. The CDR3 runs 13 residues.

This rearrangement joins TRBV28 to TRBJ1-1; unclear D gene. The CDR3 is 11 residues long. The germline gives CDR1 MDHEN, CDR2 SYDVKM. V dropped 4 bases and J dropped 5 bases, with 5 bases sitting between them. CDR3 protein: CASSWSTEAFF. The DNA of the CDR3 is TGTGCCAGCAGTTGGTCAACTGAAGCTTTCTTT.

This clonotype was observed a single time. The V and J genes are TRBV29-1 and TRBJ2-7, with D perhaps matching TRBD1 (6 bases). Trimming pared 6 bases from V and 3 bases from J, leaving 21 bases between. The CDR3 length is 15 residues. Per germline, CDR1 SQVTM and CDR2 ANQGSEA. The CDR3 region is CSVIQGFARGYEQYF. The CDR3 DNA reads TGCAGCGTGATTCAGGGGTTTGCGCGAGGCTACGAGCAGTACTTC.